This T cell receptor beta chain is drawn from a study of shared clonotypes between healthy human individuals. Across the whole study: A donor's plate count was three for CD4 naive and three for CD4 memory; CD8 naive had two and CD8 memory one.

TCRdb's table, derived via immunoSEQ multiplex PCR, lists solely in-frame clones and lacks some. The sample consists of over a million clones, about 96% of them appearing once. The junction had 8 bases not matched to a gene; V was cut back by 11 bases and J by 2 bases. CDR1 is SGHVS, CDR2 FQNEAQ, per germline. This CDR3 has 13 residues. Material: naive CD4+ T cells sorted from blood. Subset meaning: CD45RA+ positively selected. This chain links TRBV7-8 with TRBJ2-5; 7 bases fit TRBD2. This sequence was found in a man under 40 in good health. This CDR3 reads CAGGAGLQETQYF. CDR3 DNA sequence: TGTGCCGGGGGAGCGGGACTGCAAGAGACCCAGTACTTC.